This T cell receptor beta chain appears in the sequencing data of a study of regulatory T cells in long-lasting Graves disease. Study-level findings and limits: Shared public clonotypes totalled 2,741 in persistent patients, compared with about a thousand in new patients.

The sample's time point: newly diagnosed GD, antithyroid drugs for less than 3 months. RNA extracted from PBMCs served as the sequencing template. iRepertoire HTBI primers and Arm-PCR of CDR3 regions built TCR beta libraries. TCRdb reanalysed the multiplex PCR reads using MiXCR and keeps one entry per CDR3 protein. The sample holds about 620,000 distinct CDR3 sequences; about 16% are singletons and the top ten take around 18%. This clonotype was seen more than once but under ten times. The antigen is unknown. The CDR3 is made up of 13 amino acids. Trimming took off 3 bases at V and 4 bases at J, with 9 bases between the two ends. Germline V gene data show CDR1 as SGHRS and CDR2 as YFSETQ. This same sample was also part of a study on T cells in Graves' hyperthyroidism and ophthalmopathy.

The chain employs TRBV5-1 and TRBJ2-3; possibly TRBD1 for D (6 bases). The TCR sequence derives from a woman aged 25 to 39 with Graves disease. The sample consisted of peripheral blood mononuclear cells (PBMCs), taken at new diagnosis, from a patient treated with antithyroid drugs. CDR3 sequence: CASSSGGPDTQYF. The CDR3 region has the DNA TGCGCCAGCAGCTCTGGGGGCCCAGATACGCAGTATTTT.